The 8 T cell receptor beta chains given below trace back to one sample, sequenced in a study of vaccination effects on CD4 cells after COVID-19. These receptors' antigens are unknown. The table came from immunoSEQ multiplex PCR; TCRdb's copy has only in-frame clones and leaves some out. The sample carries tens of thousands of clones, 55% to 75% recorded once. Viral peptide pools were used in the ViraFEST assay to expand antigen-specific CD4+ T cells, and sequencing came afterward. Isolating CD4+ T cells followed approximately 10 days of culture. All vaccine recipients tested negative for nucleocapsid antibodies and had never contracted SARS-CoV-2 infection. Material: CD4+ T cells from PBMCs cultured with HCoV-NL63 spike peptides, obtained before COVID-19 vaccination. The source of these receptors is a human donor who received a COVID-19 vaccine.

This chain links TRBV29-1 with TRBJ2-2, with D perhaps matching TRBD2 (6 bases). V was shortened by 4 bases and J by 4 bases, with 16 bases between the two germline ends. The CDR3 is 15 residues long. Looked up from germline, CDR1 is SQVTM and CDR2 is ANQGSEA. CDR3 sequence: CSVGRDGAFTGELFF. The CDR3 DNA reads TGCAGCGTTGGGCGGGACGGAGCGTTCACCGGGGAGCTGTTTTTT.

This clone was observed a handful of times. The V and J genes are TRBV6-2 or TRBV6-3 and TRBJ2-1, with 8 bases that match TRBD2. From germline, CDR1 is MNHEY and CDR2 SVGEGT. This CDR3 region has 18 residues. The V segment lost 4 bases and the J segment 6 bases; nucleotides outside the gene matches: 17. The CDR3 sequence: CASSWSGAVRLALNEQFF. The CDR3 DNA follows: TGTGCCAGCAGTTGGTCAGGGGCGGTCAGACTAGCGCTCAATGAGCAGTTCTTC.

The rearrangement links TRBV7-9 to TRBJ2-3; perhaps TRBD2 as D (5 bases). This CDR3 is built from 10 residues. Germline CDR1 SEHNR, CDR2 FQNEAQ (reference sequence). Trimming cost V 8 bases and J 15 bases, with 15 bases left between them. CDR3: CASWRNTLYF. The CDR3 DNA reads TGTGCCAGCTGGAGGAACACCCTTTATTTT.

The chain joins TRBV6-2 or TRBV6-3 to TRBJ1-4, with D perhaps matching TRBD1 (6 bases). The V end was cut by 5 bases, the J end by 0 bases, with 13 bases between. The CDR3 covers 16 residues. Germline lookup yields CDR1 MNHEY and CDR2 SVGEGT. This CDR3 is CASSASHRATNEKLFF. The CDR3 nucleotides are TGTGCCAGCAGTGCATCACACAGGGCAACTAATGAAAAACTGTTTTTT.

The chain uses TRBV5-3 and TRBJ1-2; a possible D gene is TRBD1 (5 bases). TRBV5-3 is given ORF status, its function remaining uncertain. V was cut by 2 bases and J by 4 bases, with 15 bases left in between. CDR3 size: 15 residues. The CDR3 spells CARSFFPRQTYGYTF. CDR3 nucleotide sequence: TGTGCCAGAAGCTTTTTCCCAAGACAGACCTATGGCTACACCTTC.

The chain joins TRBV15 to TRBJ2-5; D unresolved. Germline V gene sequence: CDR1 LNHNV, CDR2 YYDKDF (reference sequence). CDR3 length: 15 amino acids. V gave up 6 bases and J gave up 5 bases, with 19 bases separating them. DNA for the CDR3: TGTGCCACCAGTCAGAGTCCGGATGTGGGGGAGACCCAGTACTTC. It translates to CATSQSPDVGETQYF.

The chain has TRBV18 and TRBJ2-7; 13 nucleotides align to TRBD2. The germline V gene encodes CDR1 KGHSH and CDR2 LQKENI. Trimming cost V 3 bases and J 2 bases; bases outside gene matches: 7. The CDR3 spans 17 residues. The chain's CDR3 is CASSPIITSGGAYEQYF. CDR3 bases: TGTGCCAGCTCACCGATAATAACTAGCGGGGGGGCCTACGAGCAGTACTTC.

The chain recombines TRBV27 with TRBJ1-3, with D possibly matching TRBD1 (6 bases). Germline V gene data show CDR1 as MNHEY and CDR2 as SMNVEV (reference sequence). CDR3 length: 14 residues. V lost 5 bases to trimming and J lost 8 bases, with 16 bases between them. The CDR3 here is CASSGNREAHTIYF. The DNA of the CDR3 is TGTGCCAGCAGTGGAAACAGGGAGGCTCACACCATATATTTT.